This T cell receptor beta chain originates from a study of T-cell memory formation after mild COVID-19. Overall study: The study found TCR clusters largely donor specific. Study-wide results and caveats: A second wave expanding day 15 to 37 was CD4+-biased; contracting clones were balanced.

TCRdb itself ran the 5' RACE reads through MiXCR, one entry per CDR3 protein. Among about 320,000 distinct CDR3 sequences listed, about 13% were seen once. The CDR3 sequence is 15 residues long. Germline CDR1 reads MGHRA; CDR2 reads YSYEKL. The V end was cut by 3 bases, the J end by 0 bases, with 11 bases between. Details on this clonotype: Its cognate antigen is unknown.

The receptor was isolated from a man aged 18 to 30 who had mild COVID-19 (a few samples of this study predate the infection). Cell type and time point are not known. This rearrangement joins TRBV4-1 to TRBJ1-1; a possible D gene is TRBD1 (5 bases). Sequences were obtained from PBMCs or a T cell subset sorted from them (not recorded which). The CDR3 protein is CASSQTDTLNTEAFF. As DNA, the CDR3 is TGCGCCAGCAGCCAGACGGACACGTTGAACACTGAAGCTTTCTTT.